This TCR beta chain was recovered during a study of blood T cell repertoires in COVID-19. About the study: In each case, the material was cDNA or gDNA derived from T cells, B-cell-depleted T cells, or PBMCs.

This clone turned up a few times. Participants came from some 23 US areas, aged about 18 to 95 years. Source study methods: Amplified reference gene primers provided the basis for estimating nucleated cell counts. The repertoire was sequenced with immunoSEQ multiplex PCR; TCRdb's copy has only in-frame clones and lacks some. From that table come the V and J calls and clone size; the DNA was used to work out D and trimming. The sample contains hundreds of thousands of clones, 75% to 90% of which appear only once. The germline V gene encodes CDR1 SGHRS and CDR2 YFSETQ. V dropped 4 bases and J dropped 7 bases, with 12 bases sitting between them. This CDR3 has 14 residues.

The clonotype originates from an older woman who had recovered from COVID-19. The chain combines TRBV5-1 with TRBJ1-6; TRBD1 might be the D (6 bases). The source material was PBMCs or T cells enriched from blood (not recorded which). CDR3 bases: TGCGCCAGCAGCACAGGGTCGTCAAATTCACCCCTCCACTTT. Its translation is CASSTGSSNSPLHF.